This TCR beta chain was retrieved from a study of cytomegalovirus exposure and HLA in healthy donors. Study-wide background: A preliminary data release comprised 70 million to 95 million unique TCRs obtained from HLA-typed donors. Study-wide results and caveats: As a later analysis revealed, most CMV-associated TCR beta chains appeared HLA-restricted.

Only a few counts were recorded for this clone. No antigen is known for it. This CDR3 contains 15 residues. V shed 4 bases, J shed 2 bases, and the junction held 7 bases outside the gene matches. Per the germline V gene, CDR1 is SGHNT and CDR2 is YYREEE (reference sequence). Primers for the PCR totalled 60 Vbeta and 13 Jbeta. Some clones are missing from TCRdb's copy, which holds only in-frame ones; the method was immunoSEQ multiplex PCR. The data hold about 130,000 clones, with around 74% observed a single time. The source of this sequence is a man younger than 40 in good health and CMV-seronegative. The rearrangement links TRBV5-4 to TRBJ1-1, with 8 bases lining up with TRBD1. Sequencing was carried out using PBMCs. Written as DNA, the CDR3 is TGTGCCAGCAGCGTCTCAGGGGGCGTCAACACTGAAGCTTTCTTT. Its protein is CASSVSGGVNTEAFF.